One T cell receptor (beta chain) is described in this entry. This table comes from immunoSEQ multiplex PCR, and its TCRdb copy is limited to in-frame clones, with some not included. The sample yields about 1,800,000 clones, about 95% seen once. The naive CD8 population came from CD45RO-negative cells selected for CCR7, without terminally differentiated effector memory CD45RA+ cells. Germline values: CDR1 SGHNT, CDR2 YYREEE (reference sequence). J lost 2 bases, V lost 1 base, and 2 bases had no gene match. This CDR3 is 15 amino acids long. This sample stems from a study of shared clonotypes between healthy human individuals. Study overall: A couple of women and a few men aged 18 to 49 served as donors.

Sequencing input: naive CD8+ T cells sorted from blood. The receptor was isolated from a man between 18 and 35 years old in good health. The chain uses TRBV5-4 and TRBJ2-2; 7 nucleotides agree with TRBD2. The CDR3 here is CASSLPSGNTGELFF. The DNA of the CDR3 is TGTGCCAGCAGCTTGCCTAGCGGAAACACCGGGGAGCTGTTTTTT.